The source of this TCR beta chain is a study of T cell responses to AZD1222 COVID-19 vaccine. Study at large: Pooling covered second doses at about 4 or about 12 weeks. Study-wide results and limits: Reports say nearly half of spike-specific TCRs go after unmutated variant regions.

V lost 4 bases, J lost 0 bases, and 6 bases lay in between. CDR1 MNHEY and CDR2 SMNVEV come from the germline V gene (reference sequence). CDR3 length: 13 residues. Assay: immunoSEQ multiplex PCR; the TCRdb copy retains only in-frame clones and omits some. This sample has about 100,000 clones; approximately 91% occur once, and the top ten carry 1.5% to 2%. As concerns this clone: Antigen specificity is unknown.

The sequencing used peripheral blood, collected on day 0 of AZD1222 vaccination. This TCR came from an adult in good health. V gene TRBV27 combines with J gene TRBJ1-1, with D unresolved. CDR3 coding DNA: TGTGCCAGCAGTTCGCTGGTGAACACTGAAGCTTTCTTT. It codes for CASSSLVNTEAFF.